These T cell receptor beta chains were read from a single sample in a study of radiation and T cells in renal cell carcinoma. Data came from immunoSEQ multiplex PCR; TCRdb stores just in-frame clones and leaves some out. The repertoire holds around 94,000 clones, with over 80% as singletons. The sequences come from blood, collected from a patient whose treatment included radiotherapy and nephrectomy. The source is a man in his fifties with renal cell carcinoma. The CDR3 runs from the conserved cysteine through the conserved F or W. Each record gives: J gene, clone size, V gene, D gene, CDR3 protein. A D gene is named only where the DNA matches it firmly. Some rows mark clone size as missing; the rest say once, few, many or name a class of expanded clone.

>TRBJ1-2|.|TRBV6-1|.
CASSEVTGRGYTF
>TRBJ1-4|.|TRBV19|TRBD1
CASSAGTGGSDGAGKLFF
>TRBJ2-1|.|TRBV7-9|.
CASSFNEQFF
>TRBJ1-5|.|TRBV6-1|.
CASSQGPDSNQPQHF
>TRBJ2-7|.|TRBV19|.
CASSIGGYVGRYEQYF
>TRBJ2-7|.|TRBV6-1|TRBD1
CASSERRDRVAEQYF
>TRBJ2-5|.|TRBV21-1|.
CATRQQETQYF
>TRBJ1-1|.|TRBV21-1|.
CASSNGGRGLENTEAFF
>TRBJ1-3|.|TRBV9|.
CASSVALTGPGNTIYF
>TRBJ2-3|.|TRBV5-1|TRBD2
CASSLAPSGTGNTQYF
>TRBJ2-1|.|TRBV7-8|TRBD1
CASSSGQTFSSSYNEQFF
>TRBJ2-1|once|TRBV19|.
CASRIGQTYNEQFF
>TRBJ1-2|.|TRBV6-1|.
CASSQANYGYTF
>TRBJ1-2|.|TRBV28|.
CASSSDGLPPLYGYTF
>TRBJ1-2|few|TRBV30|TRBD1
CAWSVTGTGDGYTF
>TRBJ1-5|.|TRBV6-6|TRBD1
CASSFDRGNQPQHF
>TRBJ2-7|.|TRBV4-2|TRBD2
CASSQAGELAGFHEQYF
>TRBJ2-5|.|TRBV10-3|.
CAISNPLDGVTQETQYF
>TRBJ2-1|.|TRBV7-2|.
CASSLVSGDNEQFF
>TRBJ1-6|.|TRBV30|TRBD1
CAWRNRGFDSPLHF
>TRBJ2-1|.|TRBV11-3|TRBD2
CASSPSGRRQQFF
>TRBJ1-1|.|TRBV6-5|.
CASSYRPYMNTEAFF
>TRBJ1-4|once|TRBV5-1|.
CASSSNPTNEKLFF
>TRBJ1-3|.|TRBV9|.
CASSALLGRYSGNTIYF
>TRBJ1-2|.|TRBV7-9|TRBD1
CASSLGGTVYGYTF
>TRBJ1-1|.|TRBV18|TRBD1
CASSPTPAGGNTEAFF
>TRBJ1-1|.|TRBV19|.
CASSIGGGTEAFF
>TRBJ2-1|.|TRBV4-2|.
CASSQGLDEQFF